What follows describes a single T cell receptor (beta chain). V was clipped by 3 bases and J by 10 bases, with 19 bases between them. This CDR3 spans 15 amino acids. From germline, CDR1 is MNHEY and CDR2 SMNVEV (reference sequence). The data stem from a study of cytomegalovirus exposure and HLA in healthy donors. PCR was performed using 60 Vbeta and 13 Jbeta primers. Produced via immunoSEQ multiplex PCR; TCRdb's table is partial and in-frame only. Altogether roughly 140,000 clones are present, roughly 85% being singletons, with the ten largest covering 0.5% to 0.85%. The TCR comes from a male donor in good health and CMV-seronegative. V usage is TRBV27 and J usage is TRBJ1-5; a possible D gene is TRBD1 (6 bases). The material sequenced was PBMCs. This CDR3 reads CASSFRQDVNLPQHF. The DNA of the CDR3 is TGTGCCAGCAGTTTCCGACAGGACGTCAATTTACCCCAGCATTTT.